This T cell receptor (beta chain) originates from a study of T-cell reconstitution after alpha-beta-depleted transplantation in children. Unique molecular identifiers featured in how the TCRbeta library was prepared. TCRdb fed the PCR reads into MiXCR, producing one record per CDR3 protein. This table has 450,000 to 600,000 distinct CDR3 sequences, 32% appearing once. This clonotype was detected only a few times. The receptor comes from a human donor who donated a stem cell graft to a child with aplastic anemia. The source material was PBMCs from the stem cell graft donor, sampled from the stem cell graft.

DNA of the CDR3: TGTGCCAGCAGTTTATCGGCACAGCGTAATGAAAAACTGTTTTTT. Protein sequence: CASSLSAQRNEKLFF. The rearrangement links TRBV28 to TRBJ1-4, with unresolved D. V lost 1 base and J 4 bases, leaving 10 bases between the germline ends. This CDR3 is 15 amino acids long. Per the germline V gene, CDR1 is MDHEN and CDR2 is SYDVKM.